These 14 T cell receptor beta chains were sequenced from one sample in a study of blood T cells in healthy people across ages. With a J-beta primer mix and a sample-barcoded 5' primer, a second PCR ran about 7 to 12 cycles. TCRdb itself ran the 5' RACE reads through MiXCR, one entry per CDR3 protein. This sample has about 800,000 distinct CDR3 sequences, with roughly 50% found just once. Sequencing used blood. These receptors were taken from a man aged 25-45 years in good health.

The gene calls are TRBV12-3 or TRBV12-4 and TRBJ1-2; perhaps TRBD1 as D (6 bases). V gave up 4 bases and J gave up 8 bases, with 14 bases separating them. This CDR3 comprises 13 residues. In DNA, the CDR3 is TGTGCCAGCAGTTCCCCGGGGGCTAGAGGCTACACCTTC. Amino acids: CASSSPGARGYTF.

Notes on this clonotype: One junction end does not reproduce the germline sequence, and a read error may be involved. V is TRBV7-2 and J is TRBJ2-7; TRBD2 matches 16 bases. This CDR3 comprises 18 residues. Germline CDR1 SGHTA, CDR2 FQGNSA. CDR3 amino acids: CASSPGGTSGGVSYKQYF. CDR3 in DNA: TGTGCCAGCAGCCCGGGAGGGACTAGCGGGGGGGTCTCCTACAAGCAGTACTTC.

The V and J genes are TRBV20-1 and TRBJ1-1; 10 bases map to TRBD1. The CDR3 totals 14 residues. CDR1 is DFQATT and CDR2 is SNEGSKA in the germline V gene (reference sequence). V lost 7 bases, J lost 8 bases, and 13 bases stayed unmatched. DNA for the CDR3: TGCAGTGGACAGGGGGCCCTCCGTTACCCCGAAGCTTTCTTT. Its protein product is CSGQGALRYPEAFF.

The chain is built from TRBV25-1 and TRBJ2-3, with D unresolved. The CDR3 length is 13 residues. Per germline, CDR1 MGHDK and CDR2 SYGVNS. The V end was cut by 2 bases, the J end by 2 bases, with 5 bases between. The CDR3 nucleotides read TGTGCCAGCAGTGAAGAACCCACAGATACGCAGTATTTT. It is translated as CASSEEPTDTQYF.

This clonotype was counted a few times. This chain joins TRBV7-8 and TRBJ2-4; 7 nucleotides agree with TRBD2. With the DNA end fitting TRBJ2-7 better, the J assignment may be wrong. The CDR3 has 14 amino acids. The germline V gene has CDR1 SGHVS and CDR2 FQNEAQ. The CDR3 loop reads CASSSYGRADEQYF. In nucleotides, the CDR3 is TGTGCCAGCAGCTCATATGGGAGGGCCGACGAGCAGTACTTC.

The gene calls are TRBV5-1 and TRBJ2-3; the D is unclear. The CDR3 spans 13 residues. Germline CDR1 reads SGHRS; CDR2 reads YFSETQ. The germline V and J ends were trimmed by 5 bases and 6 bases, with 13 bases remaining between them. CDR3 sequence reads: CASRVNTLDTQYF. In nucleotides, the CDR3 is TGCGCCAGCAGGGTAAACACGCTGGATACGCAGTATTTT.

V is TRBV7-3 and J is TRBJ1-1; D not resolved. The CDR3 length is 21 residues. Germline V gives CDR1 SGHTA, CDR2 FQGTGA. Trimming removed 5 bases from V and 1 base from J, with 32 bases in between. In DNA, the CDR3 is TGTGCCAGCAGCCGGTTCACGTCCCCTCCTCGGGTTAGAACCCAGAACACTGAAGCTTTCTTT. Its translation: CASSRFTSPPRVRTQNTEAFF.

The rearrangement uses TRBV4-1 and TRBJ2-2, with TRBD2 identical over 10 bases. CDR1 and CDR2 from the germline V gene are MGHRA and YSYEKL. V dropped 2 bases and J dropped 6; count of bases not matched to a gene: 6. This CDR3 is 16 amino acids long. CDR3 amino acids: CASSQPLAGAPGELFF. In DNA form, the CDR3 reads TGCGCCAGCAGCCAACCGCTAGCGGGGGCTCCCGGGGAGCTGTTTTTT.

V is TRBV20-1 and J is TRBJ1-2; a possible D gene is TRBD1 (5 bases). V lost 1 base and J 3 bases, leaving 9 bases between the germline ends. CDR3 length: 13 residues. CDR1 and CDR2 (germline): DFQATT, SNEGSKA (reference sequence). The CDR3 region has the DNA TGCAGTGCTAGAGTCGGGACCGACTATGGCTACACCTTC. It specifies CSARVGTDYGYTF.

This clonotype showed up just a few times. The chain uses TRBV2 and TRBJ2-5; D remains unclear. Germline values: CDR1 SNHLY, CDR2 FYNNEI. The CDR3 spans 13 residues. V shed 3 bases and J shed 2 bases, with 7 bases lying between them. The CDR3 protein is CASSEWEQETQYF. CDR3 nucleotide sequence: TGTGCCAGCAGTGAGTGGGAACAAGAGACCCAGTACTTC.

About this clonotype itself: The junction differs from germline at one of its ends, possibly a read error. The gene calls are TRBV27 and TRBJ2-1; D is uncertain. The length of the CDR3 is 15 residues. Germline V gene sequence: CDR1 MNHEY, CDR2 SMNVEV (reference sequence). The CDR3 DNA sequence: TGTGCCAGCAGTCCGGACGCACCCCACTACAATAAGCAGTTCTTC. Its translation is CASSPDAPHYNKQFF.

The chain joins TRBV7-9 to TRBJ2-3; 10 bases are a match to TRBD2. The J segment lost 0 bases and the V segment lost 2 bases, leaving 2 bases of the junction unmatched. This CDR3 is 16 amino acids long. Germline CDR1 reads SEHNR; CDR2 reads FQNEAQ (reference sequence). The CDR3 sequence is CASSLPLAGSTDTQYF. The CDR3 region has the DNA TGTGCCAGCAGCTTACCACTAGCGGGGAGCACAGATACGCAGTATTTT.

The CDR3 region has the DNA TGTGCCATCAACCCACAAGGAAACACCATATATTTT. Translation gives CAINPQGNTIYF. This chain uses TRBV10-3 with TRBJ1-3; no reliable D call. Between the trimmed V and J ends, which lost 7 bases and 4 bases, there was a span of 8 bases. Germline V CDR1 and CDR2: ENHRY, SYGVKD. The CDR3 has 12 amino acids.

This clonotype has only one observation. The CDR3 reads CSAAPGQGYEQYF. The DNA of the CDR3 is TGCAGTGCCGCCCCGGGACAGGGCTACGAGCAGTACTTC. The rearrangement joins TRBV20-1 to TRBJ2-7; the match to TRBD1 covers 9 bases. This CDR3 has 13 amino acids. V was pared by 6 bases and J by 3 bases, with 6 bases of the junction left unmatched. Germline V gene sequence: CDR1 DFQATT, CDR2 SNEGSKA (reference sequence).